This record concerns one T cell receptor beta chain sequence. The data belong to a study of control samples from healthy donors and cancer patients. TCRdb's table, derived via immunoSEQ multiplex PCR, lists solely in-frame clones and lacks some. Among around 170,000 clones, 90% were seen once, and the ten largest hold just over 1.4%. Sequenced: blood. The receptor was isolated from a woman aged 45 to 65 in good health.

The CDR3 DNA reads TGTGCCAGCAGCGACAAATATAGCAATCAGCCCCAGCATTTT. Protein sequence: CASSDKYSNQPQHF. The chain is built from TRBV5-4 and TRBJ1-5; D is unresolved. V was trimmed by 4 bases and J by 0 bases, leaving 8 bases between them. This CDR3 has 14 residues. The V gene's germline CDR1 is SGHNT and CDR2 YYREEE (reference sequence).